The subject of this entry is one T cell receptor beta chain. Authors' methods: Scientists estimated how many nucleated cells there were by amplifying reference gene primers. The table came from immunoSEQ multiplex PCR; TCRdb's copy has only in-frame clones and leaves some out. V, J and clone size are taken as reported in that table, and D and trimming were inferred from the DNA itself. Of 90,000 to 100,000 clones listed, roughly 80% are singletons. This specimen comes from a study of blood T cell repertoires in COVID-19. For the study at large: PBMCs, B-cell-depleted T cells, or T cells were the source of the cDNA or gDNA that made up the material.

The CDR3 length is 17 residues. V lost 0 bases and J 6 bases, leaving 19 bases between the germline ends. Germline CDR1 SGHTA, CDR2 FQGNSA. The chain recombines TRBV7-2 with TRBJ2-3; TRBD1 might be the D (7 bases). Specimen: peripheral blood. This clonotype was obtained from a woman between 55 and 75 years old with acute or convalescent COVID-19. The CDR3 DNA reads TGTGCCAGCAGCTTAGCTCTAGCGAGGGGGCCCCTGGATACGCAGTATTTT. Amino acid sequence: CASSLALARGPLDTQYF.